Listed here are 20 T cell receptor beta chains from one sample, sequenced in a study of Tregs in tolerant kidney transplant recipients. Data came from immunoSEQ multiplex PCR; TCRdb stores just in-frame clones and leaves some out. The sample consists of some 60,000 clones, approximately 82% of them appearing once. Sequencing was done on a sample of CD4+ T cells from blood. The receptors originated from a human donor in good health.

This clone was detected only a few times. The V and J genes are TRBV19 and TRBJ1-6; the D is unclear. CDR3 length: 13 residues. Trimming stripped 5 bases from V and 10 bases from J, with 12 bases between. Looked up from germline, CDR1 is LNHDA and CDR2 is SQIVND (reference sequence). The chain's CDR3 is CASSPGERSPLHF. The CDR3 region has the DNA TGTGCCAGTAGTCCTGGGGAACGGTCACCCCTCCACTTT.

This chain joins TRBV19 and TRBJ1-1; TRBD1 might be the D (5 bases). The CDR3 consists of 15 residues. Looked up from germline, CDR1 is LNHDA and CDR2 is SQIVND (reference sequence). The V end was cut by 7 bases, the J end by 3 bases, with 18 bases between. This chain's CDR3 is CASKGPGLLDTEAFF. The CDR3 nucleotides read TGTGCCAGTAAGGGCCCAGGGCTCCTTGACACTGAAGCTTTCTTT.

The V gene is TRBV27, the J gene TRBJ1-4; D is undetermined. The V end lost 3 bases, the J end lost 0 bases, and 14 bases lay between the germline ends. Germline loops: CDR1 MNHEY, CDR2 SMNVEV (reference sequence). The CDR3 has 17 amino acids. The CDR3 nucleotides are TGTGCCAGCAGTTTTCTGTCGAACGGAGCAACTAATGAAAAACTGTTTTTT. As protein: CASSFLSNGATNEKLFF.

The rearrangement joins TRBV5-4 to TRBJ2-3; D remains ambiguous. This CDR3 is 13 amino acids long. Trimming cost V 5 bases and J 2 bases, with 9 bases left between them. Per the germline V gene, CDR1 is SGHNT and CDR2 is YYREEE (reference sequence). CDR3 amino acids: CASRAGNTDTQYF. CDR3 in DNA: TGTGCCAGCAGGGCAGGAAACACAGATACGCAGTATTTT.

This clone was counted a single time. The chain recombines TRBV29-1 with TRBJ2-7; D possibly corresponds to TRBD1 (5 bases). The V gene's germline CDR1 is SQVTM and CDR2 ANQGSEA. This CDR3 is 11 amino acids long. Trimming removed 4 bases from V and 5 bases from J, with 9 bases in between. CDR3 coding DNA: TGCAGCGTTGGACAGCGTAACGAGCAGTACTTC. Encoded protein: CSVGQRNEQYF.

The DNA for the CDR3 is TGTGCCAGCAGCCATTCGCCGAGCCCAGGGGAGCAGTACTTC. Translating gives CASSHSPSPGEQYF. This chain joins TRBV7-9 and TRBJ2-7; tentative D call: TRBD1 (5 bases). Trimming took off 5 bases at V and 7 bases at J, with 18 bases between the two ends. This CDR3 is 14 amino acids long. Germline V gene data show CDR1 as SEHNR and CDR2 as FQNEAQ (reference sequence).

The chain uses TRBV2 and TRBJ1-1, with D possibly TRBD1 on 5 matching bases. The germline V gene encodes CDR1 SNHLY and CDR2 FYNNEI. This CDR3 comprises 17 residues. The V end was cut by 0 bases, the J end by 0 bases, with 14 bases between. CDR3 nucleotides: TGTGCCAGCAGTGAAGCGCTTCCCGAGGGGATGAACACTGAAGCTTTCTTT. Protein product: CASSEALPEGMNTEAFF.

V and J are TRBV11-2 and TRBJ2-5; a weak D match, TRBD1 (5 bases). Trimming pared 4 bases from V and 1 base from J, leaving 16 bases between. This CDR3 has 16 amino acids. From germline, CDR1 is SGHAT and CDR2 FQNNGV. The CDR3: CASSSGPGLVQETQYF. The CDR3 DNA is TGTGCCAGCAGCTCCGGACCAGGGCTAGTCCAAGAGACCCAGTACTTC.

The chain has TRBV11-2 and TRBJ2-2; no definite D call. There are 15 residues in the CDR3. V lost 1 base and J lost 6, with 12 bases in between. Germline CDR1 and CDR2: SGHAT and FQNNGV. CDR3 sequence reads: CASSLGSAGAGELFF. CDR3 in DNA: TGTGCCAGCAGCTTAGGTTCCGCTGGGGCCGGGGAGCTGTTTTTT.

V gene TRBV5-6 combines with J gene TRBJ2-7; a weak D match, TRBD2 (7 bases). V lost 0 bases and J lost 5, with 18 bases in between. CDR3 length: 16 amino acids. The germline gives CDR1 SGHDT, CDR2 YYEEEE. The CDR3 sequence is CASSLDLGGAQDEQYF. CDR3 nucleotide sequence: TGTGCCAGCAGCTTGGATCTTGGGGGGGCGCAGGACGAGCAGTACTTC.

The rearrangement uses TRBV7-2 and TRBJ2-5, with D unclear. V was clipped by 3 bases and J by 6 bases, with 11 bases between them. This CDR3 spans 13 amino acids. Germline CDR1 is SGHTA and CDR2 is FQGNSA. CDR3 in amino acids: CASSLSKEQTQYF. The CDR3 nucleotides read TGTGCCAGCAGCTTGAGCAAGGAACAGACCCAGTACTTC.

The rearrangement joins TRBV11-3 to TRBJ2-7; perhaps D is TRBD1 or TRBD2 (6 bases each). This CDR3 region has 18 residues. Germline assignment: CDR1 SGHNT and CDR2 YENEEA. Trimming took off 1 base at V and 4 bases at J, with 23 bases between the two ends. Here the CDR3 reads CASSLVGLTGFGGYEQYF. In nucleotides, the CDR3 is TGTGCCAGCAGCTTAGTCGGACTAACAGGGTTTGGGGGGTACGAGCAGTACTTC.

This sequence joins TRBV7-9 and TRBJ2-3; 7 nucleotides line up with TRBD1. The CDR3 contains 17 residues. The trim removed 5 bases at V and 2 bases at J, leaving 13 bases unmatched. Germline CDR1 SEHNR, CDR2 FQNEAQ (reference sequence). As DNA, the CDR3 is TGTGCCAGCAGCGTCCTACAGGGTAGGGGGCCCACAGATACGCAGTATTTT. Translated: CASSVLQGRGPTDTQYF.

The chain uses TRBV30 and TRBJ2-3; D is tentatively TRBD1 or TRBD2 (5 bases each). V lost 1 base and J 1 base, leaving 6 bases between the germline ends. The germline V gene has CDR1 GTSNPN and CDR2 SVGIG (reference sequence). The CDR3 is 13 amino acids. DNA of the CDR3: TGTGCCTGGAGTGGAGGGGGCACAGATACGCAGTATTTT. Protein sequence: CAWSGGGTDTQYF.

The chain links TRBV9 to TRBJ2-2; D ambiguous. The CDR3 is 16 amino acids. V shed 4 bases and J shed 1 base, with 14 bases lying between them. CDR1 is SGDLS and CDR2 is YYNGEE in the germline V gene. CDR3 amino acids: CASSPRLLKNTGELFF. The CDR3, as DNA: TGTGCCAGCAGCCCCCGTTTACTTAAGAACACCGGGGAGCTGTTTTTT.

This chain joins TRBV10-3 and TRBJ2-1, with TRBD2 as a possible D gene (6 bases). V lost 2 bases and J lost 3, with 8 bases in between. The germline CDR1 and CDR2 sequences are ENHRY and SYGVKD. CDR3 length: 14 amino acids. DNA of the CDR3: TGTGCCATCAGTGAGGCTAGCGACTACAATGAGCAGTTCTTC. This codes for CAISEASDYNEQFF.

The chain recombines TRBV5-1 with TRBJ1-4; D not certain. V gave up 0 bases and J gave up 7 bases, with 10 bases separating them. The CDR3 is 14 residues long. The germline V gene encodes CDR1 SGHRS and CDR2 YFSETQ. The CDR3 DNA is TGCGCCAGCAGCTTGGAAGGGTCGGGTGAAAAACTGTTTTTT. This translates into CASSLEGSGEKLFF. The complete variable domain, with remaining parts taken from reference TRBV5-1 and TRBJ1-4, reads KAGVTQTPRYLIKTRGQQVTLSCSPISGHRSVSWYQQTPGQGLQFLFEYFSETQRNKGNFPGRFSGRQFSNSRSEMNVSTLELGDSALYLCASSLEGSGEKLFFGSGTQLSVL.

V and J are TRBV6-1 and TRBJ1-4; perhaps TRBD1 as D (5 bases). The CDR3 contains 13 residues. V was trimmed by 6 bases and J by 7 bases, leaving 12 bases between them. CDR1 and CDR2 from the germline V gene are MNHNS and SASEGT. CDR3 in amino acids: CASRGEAGEKLFF. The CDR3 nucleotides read TGTGCCAGCAGGGGGGAGGCGGGTGAAAAACTGTTTTTT.

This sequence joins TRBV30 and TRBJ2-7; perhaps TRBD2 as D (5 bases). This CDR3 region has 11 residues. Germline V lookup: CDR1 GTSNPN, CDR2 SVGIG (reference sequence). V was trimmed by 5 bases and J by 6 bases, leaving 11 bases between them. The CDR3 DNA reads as TGTGCCTGGGGGCGGAGGTCCGAGCAGTACTTC. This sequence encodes CAWGRRSEQYF.

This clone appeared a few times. CDR3: CASRYGTSQGDTQYF. The CDR3 nucleotides are TGTGCCAGCAGGTACGGGACTAGCCAAGGAGATACGCAGTATTTT. The chain couples TRBV7-6 to TRBJ2-3; TRBD2 matches 9 bases. Unmatched junction bases numbered 9, after V lost 6 bases and J lost 5 bases. The CDR3 totals 15 residues. Germline V CDR1 and CDR2: SGHVS, FNYEAQ.